This T cell receptor (beta chain) was found in a study of CD8 T cells in ankylosing spondylitis. Using its own MiXCR run on the 5' RACE reads, TCRdb lists one record per CDR3 protein. This sample carries about 130,000 distinct CDR3 sequences, around 8.5% of them seen once, and the ten largest clones take roughly 3.3%. Many counts were recorded for this clonotype. The CDR3 runs to 14 residues. Germline V gene sequence: CDR1 SGHVS, CDR2 FQNEAQ. The V and J ends lost 6 bases and 1 base respectively, with 11 bases between them. The sequence was collected from a male donor with ankylosing spondylitis or in good health (not recorded which). The chain carries TRBV7-8 and TRBJ2-3; D remains unclear. The sequenced sample was blood, either unsorted or a sorted T cell fraction (not recorded which). The CDR3 coding sequence is TGTGCCAGCAGTTTGGTGGGTCGCACAGATACGCAGTATTTT. Translation: CASSLVGRTDTQYF.